Below, 30 T cell receptor beta chains from the same sample are listed, as sequenced in a study of blood T cell repertoires in COVID-19. TCRdb's copy holds only in-frame clones and misses some; the assay was immunoSEQ multiplex PCR. The table has some 200,000 clones, nearly 85% seen once. Material: peripheral blood. These receptors were taken from a woman in her 30s with COVID-19, enrolled during active disease.

The rearrangement links TRBV7-9 to TRBJ2-7, with 14 bases matching TRBD2. CDR1 and CDR2 from the germline V gene are SEHNR and FQNEAQ (reference sequence). This CDR3 spans 16 amino acids. Unmatched junction bases numbered 7, after V lost 4 bases and J lost 5 bases. The chain's CDR3 is CASSSEGTSGGNEQYF. The CDR3 DNA sequence: TGTGCCAGCAGCTCAGAAGGGACTAGCGGGGGAAACGAGCAGTACTTC.

The V and J genes are TRBV7-8 and TRBJ2-7, with a weak D call TRBD2 (5 bases). Germline CDR1 SGHVS, CDR2 FQNEAQ. This CDR3 region has 14 residues. The V gene lost 2 bases and the J gene lost 2 bases, with 10 bases spanning the gap. In DNA form, the CDR3 reads TGTGCCAGCAGCTTACGGGGAGTCCCCTACGAGCAGTACTTC. Its translation: CASSLRGVPYEQYF.

The chain has TRBV28 and TRBJ2-1, with 13 bases aligning to TRBD2. Germline CDR1 reads MDHEN; CDR2 reads SYDVKM. This CDR3 spans 19 amino acids. Losses at the gene ends were 5 bases for V and 0 bases for J; bases not matched to a gene: 10. The chain's CDR3 is CASSIYGLAGVHSYNEQFF. For the CDR3, the DNA is TGTGCCAGCAGTATCTACGGACTAGCGGGGGTCCACTCCTACAATGAGCAGTTCTTC.

The chain combines TRBV5-1 with TRBJ2-3; TRBD1 matches at 12 bases. Unmatched junction bases numbered 10, after V lost 4 bases and J lost 7 bases. The CDR3 runs 16 residues. The V gene's germline CDR1 is SGHRS and CDR2 YFSETQ. The CDR3 loop reads CASSVGGTGGGHTQYF. The CDR3 coding sequence is TGCGCCAGCAGCGTGGGAGGGACAGGGGGCGGCCATACGCAGTATTTT.

The CDR3, as DNA: TGTGCCAGCAGCTTTGGGACAGGGGATGATGAGCAGTTCTTC. Residues: CASSFGTGDDEQFF. The chain links TRBV5-4 to TRBJ2-1, with 10 nucleotides matching TRBD1. Germline lookup yields CDR1 SGHNT and CDR2 YYREEE (reference sequence). V was clipped by 2 bases and J by 8 bases; unmatched bases: 4. This CDR3 has 14 amino acids.

The rearrangement uses TRBV30 and TRBJ1-2, with 8 bases matching TRBD1. V was pared by 3 bases and J by 4 bases, with 7 bases of the junction left unmatched. CDR3 length: 14 amino acids. Germline CDR1 and CDR2: GTSNPN and SVGIG (reference sequence). The CDR3 loop is CAWSPGGWGYGYTF. The DNA for the CDR3 is TGTGCCTGGAGCCCAGGGGGCTGGGGCTATGGCTACACCTTC. Using reference TRBV30 and TRBJ1-2 for the parts outside the CDR3, the full variable domain is SQTIHQWPATLVQPVGSPLSLECTVEGTSNPNLYWYRQAAGRGLQLLFYSVGIGQISSEVPQNLSASRPQDRQFILSSKKLLLSDSGFYLCAWSPGGWGYGYTFGSGTRLTVV.

J is TRBJ2-3 and V is TRBV7-6; 10 bases line up with TRBD2. From germline, CDR1 is SGHVS and CDR2 FNYEAQ. CDR3 size: 15 residues. Trimming cost V 5 bases and J 1 base; bases outside gene matches: 3. CDR3 in DNA: TGTGCCAGCAGCGTCCTAGCGGGGGGCACAGATACGCAGTATTTT. Translation: CASSVLAGGTDTQYF.

The rearrangement joins TRBV9 to TRBJ1-2, with TRBD1 identical over 8 bases. The V and J ends lost 0 bases and 6 bases, in that order; junction bases with no gene match: 4. The CDR3 sequence is 14 residues long. Germline V CDR1 and CDR2: SGDLS, YYNGEE. The CDR3 sequence: CASSVEGRGHGYTF. CDR3 DNA sequence: TGTGCCAGCAGCGTAGAGGGCAGGGGGCATGGCTACACCTTC.

This clone was detected only once. As DNA, the CDR3 is TGTGCCAGCAGCCCTTCAGGCATCGCTGAAGCTTTCTTT. Its translation: CASSPSGIAEAFF. J is TRBJ1-1 and V is TRBV9; no clear D. The CDR3 is made up of 13 amino acids. Germline V CDR1 and CDR2: SGDLS, YYNGEE. Trimming removed 4 bases from V and 6 bases from J, with 13 bases in between.

This clone occurred a few times. The V call is TRBV2, the J call TRBJ1-4; D perhaps matches TRBD1 (6 bases). Trimming stripped 4 bases from V and 4 bases from J, with 13 bases between. The CDR3 extends over 15 amino acids. Germline CDR1 reads SNHLY; CDR2 reads FYNNEI. The CDR3 region is CASSVNAGDNEKLFF. As DNA, the CDR3 is TGTGCCAGCAGTGTGAATGCAGGGGATAATGAAAAACTGTTTTTT.

The chain employs TRBV30 and TRBJ2-2, with TRBD1 identical over 7 bases. Germline lookup yields CDR1 GTSNPN and CDR2 SVGIG (reference sequence). The CDR3 runs 18 residues. Trimming at V came to 1 base and at J to 0 bases, leaving 11 bases not matched to a gene. In DNA form, the CDR3 reads TGTGCCTGGAGTGACAGGGGTTGGGGGCCCCCGAACACCGGGGAGCTGTTTTTT. Its protein product is CAWSDRGWGPPNTGELFF.

The V and J genes are TRBV27 and TRBJ2-1; 9 bases align to TRBD1. The germline gives CDR1 MNHEY, CDR2 SMNVEV (reference sequence). This CDR3 is built from 15 residues. The junction had 6 bases not matched to a gene; V was cut back by 3 bases and J by 6 bases. The CDR3 nucleotides are TGTGCCAGCAGTTTGTCCCGGGACAGGGCCAATGAGCAGTTCTTC. Translated, it gives CASSLSRDRANEQFF.

In this sample, this clone turned up once. The chain uses TRBV28 and TRBJ1-2; 9 nucleotides align to TRBD1. V was clipped by 4 bases and J by 8 bases; unmatched bases: 8. The CDR3 spans 14 residues. Germline V lookup: CDR1 MDHEN, CDR2 SYDVKM. CDR3 amino acids: CASSSGQGIRGYTF. In nucleotides, the CDR3 is TGTGCCAGCAGTTCGGGACAGGGAATAAGGGGCTACACCTTC.

The chain combines TRBV15 with TRBJ1-2; D gene unclear. V was clipped by 0 bases and J by 5 bases, with 10 bases between them. CDR1 is LNHNV, CDR2 YYDKDF, per germline (reference sequence). This CDR3 is built from 14 residues. The CDR3 coding sequence is TGTGCCACCAGCAGAGATCGGGTCAGTTATGGCTACACCTTC. This sequence encodes CATSRDRVSYGYTF. Full variable domain (remainder filled in from reference TRBV15 and TRBJ1-2): DAMVIQNPRYQVTQFGKPVTLSCSQTLNHNVMYWYQQKSSQAPKLLFHYYDKDFNNEADTPDNFQSRRPNTSFCFLDIRSPGLGDTAMYLCATSRDRVSYGYTFGSGTRLTVV.

The genes are TRBV19 and TRBJ2-7; the D gene is possibly TRBD1 (6 bases). Germline CDR1 LNHDA, CDR2 SQIVND (reference sequence). This CDR3 region has 13 residues. V shed 3 bases and J shed 3 bases, with 9 bases lying between them. CDR3 loop: CASSMGQRYEQYF. DNA of the CDR3: TGTGCCAGTAGTATGGGACAACGCTACGAGCAGTACTTC.

This rearrangement joins TRBV4-3 to TRBJ1-3; a possible D gene is TRBD1 (6 bases). Germline V gene sequence: CDR1 LGHNA, CDR2 YSLEER. The CDR3 is made up of 14 amino acids. The ends were cut back, 2 bases at V and 11 bases at J, with 16 bases in the middle. The CDR3 protein is CASSQQGTSVAIYF. CDR3 DNA sequence: TGCGCCAGCAGCCAACAGGGGACTAGTGTCGCCATATATTTT.

The V call is TRBV28, the J call TRBJ2-7; D is possibly TRBD2 (6 bases). The length of the CDR3 is 14 residues. V was cut by 6 bases and J by 6 bases, with 18 bases left in between. Germline V gene lookup returns CDR1 MDHEN and CDR2 SYDVKM. The CDR3 protein is CASSPTREAPEQYF. The CDR3 DNA reads as TGTGCCAGCAGCCCCACCAGGGAGGCCCCCGAGCAGTACTTC.

The rearrangement joins TRBV9 to TRBJ2-7, with D maybe TRBD2 (6 bases). Germline CDR1 reads SGDLS; CDR2 reads YYNGEE. The CDR3 covers 14 residues. Trimming cost V 0 bases and J 2 bases, with 9 bases left between them. This CDR3 is CASSVGLAPYEQYF. In nucleotides, the CDR3 is TGTGCCAGCAGCGTAGGCCTAGCGCCCTACGAGCAGTACTTC.

This clone was counted a single time. The CDR3 reads CASALDTNTEAFF. The CDR3 coding sequence is TGTGCCAGCGCCTTAGATACTAACACTGAAGCTTTCTTT. The V and J genes are TRBV11-2 and TRBJ1-1; D gene unclear. V dropped 8 bases and J dropped 2 bases, with 12 bases sitting between them. Germline V gene sequence: CDR1 SGHAT, CDR2 FQNNGV. This CDR3 has 13 residues. The full variable domain, rest sourced from reference TRBV11-2 and TRBJ1-1, is EAGVAQSPRYKIIEKRQSVAFWCNPISGHATLYWYQQILGQGPKLLIQFQNNGVVDDSQLPKDRFSAERLKGVDSTLKIQPAKLEDSAVYLCASALDTNTEAFFGQGTRLTVV.

The chain is built from TRBV29-1 and TRBJ1-2, with TRBD1 matching over 9 bases. J was trimmed by 3 bases and V by 7 bases; bases with no gene match: 6. The CDR3 is made up of 13 amino acids. Germline V CDR1 and CDR2: SQVTM, ANQGSEA. CDR3 protein: CSAPGQGDYGYTF. The DNA of the CDR3 is TGCAGCGCCCCGGGACAGGGAGACTATGGCTACACCTTC.

The rearrangement joins TRBV9 to TRBJ2-7; D may be TRBD2 (6 bases). The CDR3 is 15 residues long. Trimming took 0 bases from V and 0 from J, leaving 10 bases between them. Germline values: CDR1 SGDLS, CDR2 YYNGEE. The CDR3 is CASSVGSGLSYEQYF. The CDR3 DNA sequence: TGTGCCAGCAGCGTAGGAAGCGGGCTCTCCTACGAGCAGTACTTC.

The V call is TRBV7-9, the J call TRBJ2-1, with 13 positions matching TRBD2. The CDR3 contains 15 residues. J was trimmed by 6 bases and V by 5 bases; bases with no gene match: 4. The V gene's germline CDR1 is SEHNR and CDR2 FQNEAQ (reference sequence). The CDR3 sequence: CASSETSGGINEQFF. CDR3 sequence (DNA): TGTGCCAGCAGCGAGACTAGCGGGGGGATCAATGAGCAGTTCTTC. Full variable domain (missing parts from reference TRBV7-9 and TRBJ2-1): DTGVSQNPRHKITKRGQNVTFRCDPISEHNRLYWYRQTLGQGPEFLTYFQNEAQLEKSRLLSDRFSAERPKGSFSTLEIQRTEQGDSAMYLCASSETSGGINEQFFGPGTRLTVL.

J is TRBJ2-3 and V is TRBV6-2 or TRBV6-3; TRBD2 agrees at 12 bases. Germline trimming cut 0 bases from V and 4 bases from J; bases unmatched to any gene: 5. Germline V lookup: CDR1 MNHEY, CDR2 SVGEGT. The CDR3 is 17 amino acids. Here the CDR3 reads CASSYSLAGGPPDTQYF. Here the CDR3 DNA reads TGTGCCAGCAGTTACTCGCTAGCGGGAGGGCCGCCAGATACGCAGTATTTT.

This rearrangement joins TRBV7-2 to TRBJ2-7, with D hard to call. V was trimmed by 5 bases and J by 2 bases, leaving 13 bases between them. Looked up from germline, CDR1 is SGHTA and CDR2 is FQGNSA. The CDR3 has 14 amino acids. The CDR3 DNA is TGTGCCAGCAGCCTAACGGGTAGCACCTACGAGCAGTACTTC. Its translation is CASSLTGSTYEQYF. Using reference TRBV7-2 and TRBJ2-7 for the parts outside the CDR3, the full variable domain is GAGVSQSPSNKVTEKGKDVELRCDPISGHTALYWYRQSLGQGLEFLIYFQGNSAPDKSGLPSDRFSAERTGGSVSTLTIQRTQQEDSAVYLCASSLTGSTYEQYFGPGTRLTVT.

The rearrangement uses TRBV6-5 and TRBJ2-7, with 9 bases that match TRBD1. The germline CDR1 and CDR2 sequences are MNHEY and SVGAGI. The CDR3 sequence is 14 residues long. V shed 6 bases and J 5 bases; nucleotides not matched to a gene: 8. The CDR3 DNA is TGTGCCAGCAGAAAAAACCGGGACAGGGACGAGCAGTACTTC. Its translation: CASRKNRDRDEQYF.

CDR3 protein: CASSPAKNIQYF. The DNA of the CDR3 is TGTGCCAGCAGCCCTGCCAAAAACATTCAGTACTTC. The V call is TRBV7-2, the J call TRBJ2-4; D remains unclear. Between the trimmed V and J ends, which lost 5 bases and 1 base, there was a span of 3 bases. This CDR3 comprises 12 residues. Germline values: CDR1 SGHTA, CDR2 FQGNSA.

The rearrangement uses TRBV11-1 and TRBJ2-1; D is undetermined. Germline CDR1 and CDR2: SGHAT and FQDESV (reference sequence). This CDR3 has 12 amino acids. V lost 2 bases and J 9 bases, leaving 8 bases between the germline ends. The CDR3 here is CASSLISGEQFF. The CDR3 DNA is TGTGCCAGCAGCTTAATCAGTGGTGAGCAGTTCTTC.

This chain joins TRBV10-3 and TRBJ2-3, with D unclear. Per germline, CDR1 ENHRY and CDR2 SYGVKD. Trimming took 4 bases from V and 2 from J, leaving 10 bases between them. This CDR3 has 14 residues. CDR3 nucleotide sequence: TGTGCCATCAGTGGTCTCGGTAACACAGATACGCAGTATTTT. Translation: CAISGLGNTDTQYF.

This clone was detected once. The gene calls are TRBV10-3 and TRBJ2-6, with 8 bases lining up with TRBD1. Germline trimming cut 3 bases from V and 0 bases from J; bases unmatched to any gene: 1. The CDR3 extends over 16 amino acids. Germline assignment: CDR1 ENHRY and CDR2 SYGVKD. In nucleotides, the CDR3 is TGTGCCATCAGTGAAACAGGGGGCTCTGGGGCCAACGTCCTGACTTTC. Translated: CAISETGGSGANVLTF.

This chain links TRBV7-9 with TRBJ2-7, with TRBD1 as a possible D gene (5 bases). This CDR3 spans 14 amino acids. Germline CDR1 reads SEHNR; CDR2 reads FQNEAQ (reference sequence). Trimming took 5 bases from V and 7 from J, leaving 18 bases between them. Here the CDR3 reads CASSPIGAGREQYF. Written as DNA, the CDR3 is TGTGCCAGCAGCCCTATTGGGGCCGGGCGGGAGCAGTACTTC.